A single sample is the source of the 9 T cell receptor beta chains below, sequenced in a study of T cell changes during pregnancy in multiple sclerosis. Profiling relied on immunoSEQ multiplex PCR, and the TCRdb table lists in-frame clones only, not all of them. The sample records 35,000 to 55,000 clones, 85% to 95% being singletons. Source: CD4+ T cells from peripheral blood mononuclear cells, taken in the third trimester of pregnancy. These receptors were collected from a female donor with multiple sclerosis, enrolled in a pregnancy study.

This chain connects TRBV12-5 to TRBJ2-3, with TRBD2 identical over 9 bases. Germline V gene sequence: CDR1 LGHNT, CDR2 FRNRAP. Trimming cost V 1 base and J 2 bases; bases outside gene matches: 13. The CDR3 has 19 residues. CDR3 DNA sequence: TGTGCTAGTGGTTTGGGAGCGGGGGGCCCGGGACACTTCACAGATACGCAGTATTTT. Translating gives CASGLGAGGPGHFTDTQYF.

J is TRBJ1-5 and V is TRBV2; D uncertain. The CDR3 is made up of 16 amino acids. Trimming left V 1 base short and J 0 bases short, with 10 bases between. Germline V CDR1 and CDR2: SNHLY, FYNNEI. The CDR3 spells CASSEVYSYSNQPQHF. CDR3 DNA sequence: TGTGCCAGCAGTGAAGTCTACAGCTATAGCAATCAGCCCCAGCATTTT. Full variable domain (rest looked up from reference TRBV2 and TRBJ1-5): EPEVTQTPSHQVTQMGQEVILRCVPISNHLYFYWYRQILGQKVEFLVSFYNNEISEKSEIFDDQFSVERPDGSNFTLKIRSTKLEDSAMYFCASSEVYSYSNQPQHFGDGTRLSIL.

This clone was seen just once. The V gene is TRBV28, the J gene TRBJ1-2; perhaps TRBD1 as D (6 bases). The CDR3 totals 16 residues. In germline, CDR1 is MDHEN, CDR2 SYDVKM. Trimming removed 1 base from V and 5 bases from J, with 17 bases in between. The CDR3 DNA is TGTGCCAGCAGTTTATCGGGTAGGGGGTTAGAATATGGCTACACCTTC. It encodes CASSLSGRGLEYGYTF.

The CDR3 DNA reads TGTGCCAGCTCACCGTCGGTAACCTACAATGAGCAGTTCTTC. Protein sequence: CASSPSVTYNEQFF. This chain uses TRBV18 with TRBJ2-1; D is undetermined. V gave up 3 bases and J gave up 2 bases, with 8 bases separating them. Germline CDR1 KGHSH, CDR2 LQKENI. CDR3 size: 14 residues. Using reference TRBV18 and TRBJ2-1 for the parts outside the CDR3, the full variable domain is NAGVMQNPRHLVRRRGQEARLRCSPMKGHSHVYWYRQLPEEGLKFMVYLQKENIIDESGMPKERFSAEFPKEGPSILRIQQVVRGDSAAYFCASSPSVTYNEQFFGPGTRLTVL.

The rearrangement joins TRBV5-1 to TRBJ2-3; maybe TRBD2 (5 bases). With 0 bases removed from V and 3 bases from J, the gap between germline ends came to 5 bases. CDR3 length: 13 residues. Germline V lookup: CDR1 SGHRS, CDR2 YFSETQ. The CDR3 protein is CASSLAGTDTQYF. The CDR3 region has the DNA TGCGCCAGCAGCTTGGCGGGGACAGATACGCAGTATTTT.

The chain has TRBV5-1 and TRBJ2-2; D gene unclear. Trimming took off 4 bases at V and 3 bases at J, with 7 bases between the two ends. Germline V lookup: CDR1 SGHRS, CDR2 YFSETQ. This CDR3 has 13 amino acids. CDR3 protein: CASSRSDTGELFF. Here the CDR3 DNA reads TGCGCCAGCAGCCGGAGTGACACCGGGGAGCTGTTTTTT.

The rearrangement links TRBV11-3 to TRBJ2-1; TRBD2 matches 13 bases. This CDR3 is 16 amino acids long. The germline gives CDR1 SGHNT, CDR2 YENEEA. V shed 5 bases and J 0 bases; nucleotides not matched to a gene: 1. For the CDR3, the DNA is TGTGCCAGCAGCAGGACTAGCGGGAGCTCCTACAATGAGCAGTTCTTC. It codes for CASSRTSGSSYNEQFF. Full variable domain (remainder filled in from reference TRBV11-3 and TRBJ2-1): EAGVVQSPRYKIIEKKQPVAFWCNPISGHNTLYWYLQNLGQGPELLIRYENEEAVDDSQLPKDRFSAERLKGVDSTLKIQPAELGDSAVYLCASSRTSGSSYNEQFFGPGTRLTVL.

This rearrangement joins TRBV5-1 to TRBJ2-1, with 9 bases fitting TRBD2. Germline loops: CDR1 SGHRS, CDR2 YFSETQ. The CDR3 is 15 residues long. Losses at the gene ends were 1 base for V and 7 bases for J; bases not matched to a gene: 6. CDR3 sequence: CASSLLASGANEQFF. The DNA for the CDR3 is TGCGCCAGCAGCTTGTTGGCTAGCGGGGCGAATGAGCAGTTCTTC.

CDR3 nucleotide sequence: TGTGCCAGCAGTTCCTTATACGAGCAGTACTTC. It codes for CASSSLYEQYF. The chain links TRBV28 to TRBJ2-7; no firm D call. CDR1 is MDHEN and CDR2 is SYDVKM in the germline V gene. V was clipped by 4 bases and J by 4 bases, with 5 bases between them. This CDR3 has 11 amino acids. Full variable domain (remainder filled in from reference TRBV28 and TRBJ2-7): DVKVTQSSRYLVKRTGEKVFLECVQDMDHENMFWYRQDPGLGLRLIYFSYDVKMKEKGDIPEGYSVSREKKERFSLILESASTNQTSMYLCASSSLYEQYFGPGTRLTVT.